This TCR beta chain was documented in a study of T cell responses to AZD1222 COVID-19 vaccine. Germline lookup yields CDR1 SNHLY and CDR2 FYNNEI. V lost 5 bases and J 9 bases, leaving 13 bases between the germline ends. The CDR3 consists of 12 residues. For this clone: The antigen is not known.

The protocol was immunoSEQ multiplex PCR, while the TCRdb copy is restricted to in-frame clones and leaves out a portion. Among tens of thousands of clones listed, around nine tenths were seen once. General study results and limits: Spike-spanning, vaccine-associated CD4 TCRs were dominant at 160-218 and 743-854. Spike-specific TCR depth and breadth grew after two AZD1222 doses.

This specimen consisted of peripheral blood, obtained 28 days after the second AZD1222 dose. The V gene is TRBV2, the J gene TRBJ1-1; no clear D. The TCR originated in an adult who received the AZD1222 COVID-19 vaccine. CDR3 in amino acids: CASSILGGKAFF. The DNA for the CDR3 is TGTGCCAGCAGTATCTTGGGAGGGAAAGCTTTCTTT. The entire variable domain, with the rest obtained from reference TRBV2 and TRBJ1-1, is as follows: EPEVTQTPSHQVTQMGQEVILRCVPISNHLYFYWYRQILGQKVEFLVSFYNNEISEKSEIFDDQFSVERPDGSNFTLKIRSTKLEDSAMYFCASSILGGKAFFGQGTRLTVV.